This T cell receptor (beta chain) was identified in a study of cytomegalovirus exposure and HLA in healthy donors. On the study more broadly: The 110 or so validation repertoires used the same platform as the 650 to 750 first-cohort repertoires, a later analysis reported.

TCRdb's table, derived via immunoSEQ multiplex PCR, lists solely in-frame clones and lacks some. This table has 180,000 or so clones, around nine tenths appearing once. This CDR3 spans 14 amino acids. The junction had 3 bases not matched to a gene; V was cut back by 1 base and J by 5 bases. Germline V gives CDR1 MNHNS, CDR2 SASEGT. This clone was observed a single time. Specimen: PBMCs. V gene TRBV6-1 combines with J gene TRBJ1-2, with 8 bases that match TRBD1. The sequence was obtained from a man between 18 and 29 years old in good health and CMV-seropositive. The CDR3 spells CASSEGDRWYGYTF. As DNA, the CDR3 is TGTGCCAGCAGTGAAGGGGACAGGTGGTATGGCTACACCTTC.